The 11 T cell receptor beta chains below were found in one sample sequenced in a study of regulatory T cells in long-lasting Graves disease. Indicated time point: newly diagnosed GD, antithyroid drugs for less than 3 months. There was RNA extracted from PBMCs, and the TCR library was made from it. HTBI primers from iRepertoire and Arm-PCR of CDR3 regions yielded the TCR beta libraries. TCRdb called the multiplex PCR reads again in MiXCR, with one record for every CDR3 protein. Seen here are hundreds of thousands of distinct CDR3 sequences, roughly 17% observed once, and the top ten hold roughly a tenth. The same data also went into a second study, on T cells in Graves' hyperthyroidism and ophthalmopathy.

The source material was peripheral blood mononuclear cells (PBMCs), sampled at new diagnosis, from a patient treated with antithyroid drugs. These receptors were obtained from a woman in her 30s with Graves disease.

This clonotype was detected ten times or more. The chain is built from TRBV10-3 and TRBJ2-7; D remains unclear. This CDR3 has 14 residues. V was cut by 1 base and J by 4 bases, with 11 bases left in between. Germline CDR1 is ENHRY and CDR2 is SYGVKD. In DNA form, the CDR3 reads TGTGCCATCAGTGAGTTTTACGGTGATTACGAGCAGTACTTC. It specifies CAISEFYGDYEQYF.

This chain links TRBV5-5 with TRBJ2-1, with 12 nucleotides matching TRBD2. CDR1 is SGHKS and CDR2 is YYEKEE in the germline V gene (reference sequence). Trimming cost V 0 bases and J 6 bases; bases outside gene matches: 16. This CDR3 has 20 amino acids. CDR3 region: CASSLDHSTSGRGMANEQFF. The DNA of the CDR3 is TGTGCCAGCAGCTTGGACCACTCGACTAGCGGGAGAGGAATGGCCAATGAGCAGTTCTTC.

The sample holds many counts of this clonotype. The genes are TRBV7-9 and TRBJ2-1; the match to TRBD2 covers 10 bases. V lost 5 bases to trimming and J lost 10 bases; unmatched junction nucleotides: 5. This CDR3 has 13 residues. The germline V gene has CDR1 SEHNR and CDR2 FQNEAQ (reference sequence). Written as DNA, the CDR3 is TGTGCCAGCAGCCCTAAGACTAGCGGGGAGCAGTTCTTC. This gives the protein CASSPKTSGEQFF.

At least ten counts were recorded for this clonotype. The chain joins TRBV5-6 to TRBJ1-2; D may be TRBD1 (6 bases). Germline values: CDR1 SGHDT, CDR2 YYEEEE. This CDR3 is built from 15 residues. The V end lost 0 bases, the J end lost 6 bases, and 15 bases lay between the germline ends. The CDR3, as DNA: TGTGCCAGCAGCTTGGCGGAGGACAGCTACCATGGCTACACCTTC. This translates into CASSLAEDSYHGYTF.

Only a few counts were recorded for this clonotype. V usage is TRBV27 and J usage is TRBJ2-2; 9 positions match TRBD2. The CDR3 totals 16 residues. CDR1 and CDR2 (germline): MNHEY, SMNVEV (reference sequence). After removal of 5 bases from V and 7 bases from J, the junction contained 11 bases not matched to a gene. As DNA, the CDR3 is TGTGCCAGCAGTATTGGGGGCGGGAGGGCCCTCGGGGAGCTGTTTTTT. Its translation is CASSIGGGRALGELFF.

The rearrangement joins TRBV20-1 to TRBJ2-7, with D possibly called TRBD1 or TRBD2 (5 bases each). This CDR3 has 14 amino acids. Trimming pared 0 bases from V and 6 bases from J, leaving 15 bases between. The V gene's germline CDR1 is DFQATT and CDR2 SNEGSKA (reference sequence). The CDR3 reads CSARDGTDRGEQYF. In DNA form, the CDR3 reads TGCAGTGCTAGAGATGGGACCGACCGGGGCGAGCAGTACTTC.

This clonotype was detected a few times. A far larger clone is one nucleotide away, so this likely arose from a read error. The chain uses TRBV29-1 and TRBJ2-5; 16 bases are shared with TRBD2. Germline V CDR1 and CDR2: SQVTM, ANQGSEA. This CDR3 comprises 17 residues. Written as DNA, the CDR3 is TGCAGTGCCGGGGGGACTAGCGGGAGGGTAGTCTACAATGAGCAGTACTTC. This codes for CSAGGTSGRVVYNEQYF.

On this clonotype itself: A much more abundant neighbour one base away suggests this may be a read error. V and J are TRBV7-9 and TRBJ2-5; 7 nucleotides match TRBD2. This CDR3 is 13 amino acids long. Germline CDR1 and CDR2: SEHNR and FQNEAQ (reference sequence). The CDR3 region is CVSTGGTRETQYF. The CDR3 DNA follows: TGTGTCAGCACGGGGGGAACGAGAGAGACCCAGTACTTC.

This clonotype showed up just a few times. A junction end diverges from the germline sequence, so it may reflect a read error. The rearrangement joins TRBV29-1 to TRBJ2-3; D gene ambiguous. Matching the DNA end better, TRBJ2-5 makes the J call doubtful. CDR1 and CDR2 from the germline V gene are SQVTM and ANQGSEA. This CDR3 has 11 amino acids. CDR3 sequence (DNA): TGCGGCGTTCCATCCGGGGAGACCCAGTACTTC. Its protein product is CGVPSGETQYF.

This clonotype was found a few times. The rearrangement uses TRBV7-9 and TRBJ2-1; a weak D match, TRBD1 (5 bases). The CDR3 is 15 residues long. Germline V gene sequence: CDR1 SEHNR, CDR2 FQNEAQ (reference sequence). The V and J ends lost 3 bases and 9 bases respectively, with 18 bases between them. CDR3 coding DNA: TGTGCCAGCAGCTTCGACAGCATCGTTTCGTCTGAGCAGTTCTTC. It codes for CASSFDSIVSSEQFF.

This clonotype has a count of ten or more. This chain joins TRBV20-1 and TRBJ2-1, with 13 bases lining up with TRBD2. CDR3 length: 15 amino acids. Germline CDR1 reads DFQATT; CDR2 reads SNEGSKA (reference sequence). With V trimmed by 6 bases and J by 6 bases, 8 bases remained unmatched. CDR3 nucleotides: TGCAGTGCCACTCCGGGACTAGCGGGAATCAATGAGCAGTTCTTC. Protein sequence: CSATPGLAGINEQFF.